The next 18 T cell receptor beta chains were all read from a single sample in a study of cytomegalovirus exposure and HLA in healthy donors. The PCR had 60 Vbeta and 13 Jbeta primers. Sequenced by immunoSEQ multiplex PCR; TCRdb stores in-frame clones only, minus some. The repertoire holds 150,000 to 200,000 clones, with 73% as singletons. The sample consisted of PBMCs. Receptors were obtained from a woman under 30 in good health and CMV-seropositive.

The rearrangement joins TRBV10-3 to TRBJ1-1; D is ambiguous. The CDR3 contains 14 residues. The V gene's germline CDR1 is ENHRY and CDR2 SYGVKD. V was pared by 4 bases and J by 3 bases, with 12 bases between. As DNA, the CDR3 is TGTGCCATCAGTGGTACTGGTGTCGACACTGAAGCTTTCTTT. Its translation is CAISGTGVDTEAFF.

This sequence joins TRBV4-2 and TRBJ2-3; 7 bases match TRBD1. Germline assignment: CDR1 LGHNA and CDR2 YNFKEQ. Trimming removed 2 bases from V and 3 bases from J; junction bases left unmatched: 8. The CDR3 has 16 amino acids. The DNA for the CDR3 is TGTGCCAGCAGCCAATCTACAGGGGTGAAAACAGATACGCAGTATTTT. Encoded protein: CASSQSTGVKTDTQYF.

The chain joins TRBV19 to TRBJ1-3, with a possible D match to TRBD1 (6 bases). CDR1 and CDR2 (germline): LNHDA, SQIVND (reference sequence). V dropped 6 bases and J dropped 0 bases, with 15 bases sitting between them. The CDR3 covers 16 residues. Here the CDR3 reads CASRSRQANSGNTIYF. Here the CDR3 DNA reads TGTGCCAGTAGATCAAGACAGGCTAACTCTGGAAACACCATATATTTT.

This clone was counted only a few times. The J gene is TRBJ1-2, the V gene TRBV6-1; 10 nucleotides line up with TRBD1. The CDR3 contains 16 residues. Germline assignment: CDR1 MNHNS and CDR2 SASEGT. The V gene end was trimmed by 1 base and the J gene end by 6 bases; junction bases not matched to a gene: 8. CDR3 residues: CASSEVMGDRGNGYTF. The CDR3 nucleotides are TGTGCCAGCAGTGAAGTAATGGGGGACAGGGGTAATGGCTACACCTTC.

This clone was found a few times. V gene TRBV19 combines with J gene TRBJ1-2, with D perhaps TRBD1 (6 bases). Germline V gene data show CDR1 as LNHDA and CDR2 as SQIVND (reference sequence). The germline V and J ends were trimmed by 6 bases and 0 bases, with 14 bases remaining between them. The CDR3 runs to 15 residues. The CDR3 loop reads CASSPQGGANYGYTF. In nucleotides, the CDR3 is TGTGCCAGTAGCCCTCAAGGGGGAGCTAACTATGGCTACACCTTC.

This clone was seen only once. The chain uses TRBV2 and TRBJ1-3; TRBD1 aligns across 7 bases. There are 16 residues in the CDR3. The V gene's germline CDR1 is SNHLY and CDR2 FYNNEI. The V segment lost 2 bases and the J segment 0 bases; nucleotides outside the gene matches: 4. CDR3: CASSELGTVSGNTIYF. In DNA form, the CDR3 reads TGTGCCAGCAGTGAATTGGGGACAGTCTCTGGAAACACCATATATTTT.

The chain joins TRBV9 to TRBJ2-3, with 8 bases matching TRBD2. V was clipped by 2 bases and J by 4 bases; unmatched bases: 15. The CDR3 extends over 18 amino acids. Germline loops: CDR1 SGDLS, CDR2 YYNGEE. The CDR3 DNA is TGTGCCAGCAGCGTGGAATCATACGGGACTAGTAGTTCAGATACGCAGTATTTT. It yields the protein CASSVESYGTSSSDTQYF. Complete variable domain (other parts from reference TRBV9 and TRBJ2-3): DSGVTQTPKHLITATGQRVTLRCSPRSGDLSVYWYQQSLDQGLQFLIQYYNGEERAKGNILERFSAQQFPDLHSELNLSSLELGDSALYFCASSVESYGTSSSDTQYFGPGTRLTVL.

In nucleotides, the CDR3 is TGTGCTAGTGGTTCAACACAGGGAGAAGCTTTCTTT. It codes for CASGSTQGEAFF. The V gene is TRBV12-5, the J gene TRBJ1-1, with a tentative D call TRBD1 (6 bases). The CDR3 totals 12 residues. Germline CDR1 LGHNT, CDR2 FRNRAP. V shed 4 bases and J shed 8 bases, with 11 bases lying between them.

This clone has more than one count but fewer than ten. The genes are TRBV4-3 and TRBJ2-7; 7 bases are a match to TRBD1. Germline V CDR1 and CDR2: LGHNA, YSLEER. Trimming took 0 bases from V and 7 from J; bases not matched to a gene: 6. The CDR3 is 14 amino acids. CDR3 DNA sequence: TGCGCCAGCAGCCAAGATTCACAGGGGAAGGAGCAGTACTTC. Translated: CASSQDSQGKEQYF.

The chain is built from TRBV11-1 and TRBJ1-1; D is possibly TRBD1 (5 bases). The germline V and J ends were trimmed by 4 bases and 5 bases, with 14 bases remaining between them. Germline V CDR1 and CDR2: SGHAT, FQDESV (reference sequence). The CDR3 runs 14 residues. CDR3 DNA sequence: TGTGCCAGCAGCTGGCTCGGGGGTGGGACTGAAGCTTTCTTT. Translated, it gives CASSWLGGGTEAFF.

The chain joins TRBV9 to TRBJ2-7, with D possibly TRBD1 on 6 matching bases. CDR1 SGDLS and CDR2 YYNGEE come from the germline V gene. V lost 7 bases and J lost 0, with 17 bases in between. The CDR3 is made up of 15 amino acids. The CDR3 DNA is TGTGCCAGCGGGACCCGGGACAAGAGCTCCTACGAGCAGTACTTC. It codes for CASGTRDKSSYEQYF.

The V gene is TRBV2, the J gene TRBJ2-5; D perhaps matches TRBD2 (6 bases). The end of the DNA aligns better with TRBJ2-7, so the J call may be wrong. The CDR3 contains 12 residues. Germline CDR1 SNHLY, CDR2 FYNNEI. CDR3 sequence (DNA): TGTGCCAGCATCGGGACTTCCTACGAGCAGTACTTC. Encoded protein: CASIGTSYEQYF.

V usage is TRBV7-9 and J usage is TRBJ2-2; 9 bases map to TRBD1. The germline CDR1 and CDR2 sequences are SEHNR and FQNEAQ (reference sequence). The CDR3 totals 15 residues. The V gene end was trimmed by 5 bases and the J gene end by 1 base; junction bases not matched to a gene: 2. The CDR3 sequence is CASSPGQGNTGELFF. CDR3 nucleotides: TGTGCCAGCAGCCCGGGACAGGGGAACACCGGGGAGCTGTTTTTT.

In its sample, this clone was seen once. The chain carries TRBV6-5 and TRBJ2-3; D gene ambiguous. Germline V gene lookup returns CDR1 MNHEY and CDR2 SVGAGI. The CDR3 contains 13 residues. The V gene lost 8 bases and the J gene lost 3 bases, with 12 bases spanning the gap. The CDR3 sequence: CASHPQQTDTQYF. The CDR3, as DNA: TGTGCCAGCCACCCACAGCAAACAGATACGCAGTATTTT.

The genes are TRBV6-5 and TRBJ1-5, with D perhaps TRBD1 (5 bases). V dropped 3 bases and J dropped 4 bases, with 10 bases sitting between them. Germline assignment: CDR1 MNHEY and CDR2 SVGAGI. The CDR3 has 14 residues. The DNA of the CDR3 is TGTGCCAGCAGTTATGGTAAGGGGAATCAGCCCCAGCATTTT. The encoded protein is CASSYGKGNQPQHF.

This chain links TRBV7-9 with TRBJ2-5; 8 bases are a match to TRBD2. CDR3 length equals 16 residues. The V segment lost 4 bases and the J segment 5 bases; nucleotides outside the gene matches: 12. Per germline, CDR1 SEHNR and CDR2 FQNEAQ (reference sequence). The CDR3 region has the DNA TGTGCCAGCAGCTCCTCAGGTGGCGGGGGGTCGGAGACCCAGTACTTC. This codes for CASSSSGGGGSETQYF.

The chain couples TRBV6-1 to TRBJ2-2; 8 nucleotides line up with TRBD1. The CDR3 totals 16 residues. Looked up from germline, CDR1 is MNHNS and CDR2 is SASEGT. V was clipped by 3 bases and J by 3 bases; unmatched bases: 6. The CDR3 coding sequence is TGTGCCAGCAGTGATGGGACAGGTCTCGACACCGGGGAGCTGTTTTTT. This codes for CASSDGTGLDTGELFF.

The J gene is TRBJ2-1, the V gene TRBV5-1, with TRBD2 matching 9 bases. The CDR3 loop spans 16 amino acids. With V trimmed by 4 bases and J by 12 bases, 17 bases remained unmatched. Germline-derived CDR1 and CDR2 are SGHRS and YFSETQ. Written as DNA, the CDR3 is TGCGCCAGCAGCCCCGACGGGACTGAAGCGGGGGGAGGGCAGTTCTTC. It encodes CASSPDGTEAGGGQFF.